The 25 T cell receptor beta chains below all came from one sample that was sequenced in a study of shared clonotypes between healthy human individuals. This table comes from immunoSEQ multiplex PCR, and its TCRdb copy is limited to in-frame clones, with some not included. The table shows roughly 1,600,000 clones, with approximately 98.5% occurring only once. Material: naive CD4+ T cells sorted from blood. Subset: CD45RA+ positively selected. These TCRs come from a man younger than 45 in good health.

The rearrangement uses TRBV28 and TRBJ1-2; 7 bases agree with TRBD1. The length of the CDR3 is 14 residues. V dropped 1 base and J dropped 2; count of bases not matched to a gene: 1. Per the germline V gene, CDR1 is MDHEN and CDR2 is SYDVKM. CDR3 residues: CASSLLQGNYGYTF. In DNA, the CDR3 is TGTGCCAGCAGTTTATTACAGGGGAACTATGGCTACACCTTC.

J is TRBJ2-3 and V is TRBV5-1; 9 bases align to TRBD2. The CDR3 is 17 amino acids. The germline V gene encodes CDR1 SGHRS and CDR2 YFSETQ. After removal of 0 bases from V and 5 bases from J, the junction contained 10 bases not matched to a gene. The CDR3 region is CASSLAGGRALGDTQYF. CDR3 bases: TGCGCCAGCAGCTTGGCTGGCGGGAGGGCCTTGGGAGATACGCAGTATTTT.

This rearrangement joins TRBV9 to TRBJ2-3; no clear D. Germline lookup yields CDR1 SGDLS and CDR2 YYNGEE. The CDR3 sequence is 15 residues long. Between the trimmed V and J ends, which lost 6 bases and 2 bases, there was a span of 16 bases. The CDR3, as DNA: TGTGCCAGCACTCTAGGGTCTGCACTCACAGATACGCAGTATTTT. Translating gives CASTLGSALTDTQYF.

The rearrangement links TRBV5-4 to TRBJ2-5; D ambiguous. CDR1 is SGHNT and CDR2 is YYREEE in the germline V gene (reference sequence). V lost 0 bases, J lost 5 bases, and 8 bases lay in between. The CDR3 consists of 13 residues. The CDR3 sequence is CASSLGSEETQYF. CDR3 nucleotide sequence: TGTGCCAGCAGCTTGGGATCCGAGGAGACCCAGTACTTC. The complete variable domain, with remaining parts taken from reference TRBV5-4 and TRBJ2-5, reads ETGVTQSPTHLIKTRGQQVTLRCSSQSGHNTVSWYQQALGQGPQFIFQYYREEENGRGNFPPRFSGLQFPNYSSELNVNALELDDSALYLCASSLGSEETQYFGPGTRLLVL.

This rearrangement joins TRBV27 to TRBJ2-1; 10 bases line up with TRBD2. This CDR3 is built from 15 residues. The ends lost 3 bases at V and 6 bases at J; junction bases unmatched: 5. The V gene's germline CDR1 is MNHEY and CDR2 SMNVEV (reference sequence). The CDR3 nucleotides read TGTGCCAGCAGTTTCCTAGCGGGAGTCTTCAATGAGCAGTTCTTC. This sequence encodes CASSFLAGVFNEQFF.

The DNA for the CDR3 is TGTGCCAGCAGCCTTGGACTAGCGGCAACCGGGGAGCTGTTTTTT. Protein sequence: CASSLGLAATGELFF. The chain recombines TRBV5-8 with TRBJ2-2, with 10 bases matching TRBD2. V lost 4 bases and J lost 5; bases outside the gene matches: 5. This CDR3 comprises 15 residues. Germline-derived CDR1 and CDR2 are SGHTS and YDEGEE.

Points on this clone: The junction departs from the called germline gene at one end, perhaps through a read error. The J gene is TRBJ1-1, the V gene TRBV14, with unresolved D. Per the germline V gene, CDR1 is SGHDN and CDR2 is FVKESK. This CDR3 has 16 residues. The CDR3 protein is CASSPLGVAVKTEAFF. CDR3 coding DNA: TGTGCCAGCAGCCCCCTAGGTGTTGCAGTGAAAACTGAAGCTTTCTTT.

This clone was seen just once. The chain carries TRBV27 and TRBJ2-1; D is unresolved. CDR3 length equals 11 residues. Trimming shortened V by 3 bases and J by 10 bases, and 7 bases separated the two germline ends. The germline V gene encodes CDR1 MNHEY and CDR2 SMNVEV (reference sequence). CDR3 DNA sequence: TGTGCCAGCAGTTTCTATGGGGAGCAGTTCTTC. Translated: CASSFYGEQFF.

V is TRBV11-3 and J is TRBJ2-3; 7 nucleotides align to TRBD2. From germline, CDR1 is SGHNT and CDR2 YENEEA. With 5 bases clipped from V and 0 bases from J, the junction kept 8 bases outside the gene matches. The CDR3 is 16 residues long. The CDR3, as DNA: TGTGCCAGCAGCCCCCTGGGGGGGAGGAGCACAGATACGCAGTATTTT. Translation: CASSPLGGRSTDTQYF.

V usage is TRBV9 and J usage is TRBJ2-3; the D gene is possibly TRBD2 (6 bases). The germline V and J ends were trimmed by 10 bases and 1 base, with 16 bases remaining between them. The CDR3 totals 14 residues. Germline-derived CDR1 and CDR2 are SGDLS and YYNGEE. CDR3 coding DNA: TGTGCCTCAGCGGCGGGGTACGGCACAGATACGCAGTATTTT. This encodes CASAAGYGTDTQYF.

This sequence joins TRBV18 and TRBJ2-2, with D possibly matching TRBD2 (6 bases). Germline lookup yields CDR1 KGHSH and CDR2 LQKENI. The CDR3 has 21 amino acids. Trimming left V 4 bases short and J 1 base short, with 28 bases between. CDR3 sequence: CASSHRGVERGTLGNTGELFF. CDR3 nucleotide sequence: TGTGCCAGCTCACACCGGGGAGTAGAGCGCGGGACGCTAGGGAACACCGGGGAGCTGTTTTTT.

This sequence joins TRBV5-1 and TRBJ2-5, with D possibly being TRBD2 (6 bases). Germline V gene lookup returns CDR1 SGHRS and CDR2 YFSETQ. This CDR3 contains 14 residues. Trimming cost V 4 bases and J 3 bases, with 13 bases left between them. In DNA form, the CDR3 reads TGCGCCAGCAGCGAAGGGACTCCTGAAGAGACCCAGTACTTC. Translated: CASSEGTPEETQYF.

The chain links TRBV27 to TRBJ2-7; D is possibly TRBD1 (5 bases). Germline values: CDR1 MNHEY, CDR2 SMNVEV (reference sequence). This CDR3 has 13 residues. With 5 bases removed from V and 3 bases from J, the gap between germline ends came to 11 bases. The CDR3 protein is CASSLRQRYEQYF. CDR3 in DNA: TGTGCCAGCAGTCTTAGACAGCGCTACGAGCAGTACTTC.

This chain connects TRBV7-8 to TRBJ2-5; possible D gene TRBD1, 7 bases. The CDR3 sequence is 14 residues long. Germline V lookup: CDR1 SGHVS, CDR2 FQNEAQ. V lost 5 bases and J 2 bases, leaving 12 bases between the germline ends. The CDR3 coding sequence is TGTGCCAGCAGCCCCCCAGGGGGGCAAGAGACCCAGTACTTC. Encoded protein: CASSPPGGQETQYF. Together with reference TRBV7-8 and TRBJ2-5, the CDR3 gives the full variable domain: GAGVSQSPRYKVAKRGQDVALRCDPISGHVSLFWYQQALGQGPEFLTYFQNEAQLDKSGLPSDRFFAERPEGSVSTLKIQRTQQEDSAVYLCASSPPGGQETQYFGPGTRLLVL.

The chain uses TRBV6-1 and TRBJ2-1; perhaps D is TRBD1 or TRBD2 (6 bases each). The CDR3 is 15 residues long. The germline gives CDR1 MNHNS, CDR2 SASEGT. Trimming pared 0 bases from V and 4 bases from J, leaving 10 bases between. In DNA form, the CDR3 reads TGTGCCAGCAGTGAAGCGGGGGGCTGGTACAATGAGCAGTTCTTC. Its protein is CASSEAGGWYNEQFF.

V is TRBV6-1 and J is TRBJ2-6; 7 nucleotides align to TRBD2. From germline, CDR1 is MNHNS and CDR2 SASEGT. With V trimmed by 4 bases and J by 0 bases, 6 bases remained unmatched. The CDR3 has 17 amino acids. CDR3 region: CASSGPRGSSGANVLTF. As DNA, the CDR3 is TGTGCCAGCAGTGGGCCCCGCGGGAGCTCTGGGGCCAACGTCCTGACTTTC.

J is TRBJ2-2 and V is TRBV18; TRBD1 might be the D (6 bases). V dropped 3 bases and J dropped 1 base, with 9 bases sitting between them. Per germline, CDR1 KGHSH and CDR2 LQKENI. The CDR3 length is 15 residues. The CDR3 here is CASSPVTGNTGELFF. The CDR3 nucleotides read TGTGCCAGCTCACCTGTGACAGGGAACACCGGGGAGCTGTTTTTT. Complete variable domain (other parts from reference TRBV18 and TRBJ2-2): NAGVMQNPRHLVRRRGQEARLRCSPMKGHSHVYWYRQLPEEGLKFMVYLQKENIIDESGMPKERFSAEFPKEGPSILRIQQVVRGDSAAYFCASSPVTGNTGELFFGEGSRLTVL.

This chain uses TRBV2 with TRBJ2-6; D not resolved. Trimming cost V 7 bases and J 0 bases, with 7 bases left between them. Germline lookup yields CDR1 SNHLY and CDR2 FYNNEI. The CDR3 loop spans 14 amino acids. CDR3 protein: CASTPVSGANVLTF. In DNA, the CDR3 is TGTGCCAGCACCCCAGTCTCTGGGGCCAACGTCCTGACTTTC.

Points on this clone: The sample has other DNA sequences that encode this CDR3 too. This chain links TRBV2 with TRBJ2-2, with D hard to call. The CDR3 has 11 amino acids. Germline V gene lookup returns CDR1 SNHLY and CDR2 FYNNEI. V lost 5 bases and J lost 7, with 5 bases in between. In DNA form, the CDR3 reads TGTGCCAGCAGTCGTAGCGGGGAGCTGTTTTTT. It specifies CASSRSGELFF.

This clone showed up just once. This chain connects TRBV11-2 to TRBJ2-3; D may correspond to TRBD1 or TRBD2 (5 bases each). This CDR3 spans 15 amino acids. Trimming stripped 7 bases from V and 8 bases from J, with 22 bases between. The germline gives CDR1 SGHAT, CDR2 FQNNGV. CDR3 nucleotide sequence: TGTGCCAGCATCCCGAGAGGGACCTCGAGAGCTACGCAGTATTTT. Translating gives CASIPRGTSRATQYF.

This clone came up a few times. The same CDR3 also results from other DNA sequences found in this sample. The gene calls are TRBV11-2 and TRBJ1-5, with unresolved D. The CDR3 is made up of 13 amino acids. Between the trimmed V and J ends, which lost 0 bases and 0 bases, there was a span of 0 bases. Germline CDR1 reads SGHAT; CDR2 reads FQNNGV. The CDR3 nucleotides are TGTGCCAGCAGCTTAGATAGCAATCAGCCCCAGCATTTT. Amino acids: CASSLDSNQPQHF.

J is TRBJ1-2 and V is TRBV4-1; weak D call: TRBD1 (6 bases). Germline V gene data show CDR1 as MGHRA and CDR2 as YSYEKL. CDR3 size: 17 residues. Between the trimmed V and J ends, which lost 1 base and 1 base, there was a span of 16 bases. The CDR3 protein is CASSQVPTGTLNYGYTF. The CDR3 DNA sequence: TGCGCCAGCAGCCAAGTACCTACAGGGACACTTAACTATGGCTACACCTTC.

The rearrangement joins TRBV11-2 to TRBJ2-3; 12 bases are a match to TRBD2. V shed 2 bases and J 1 base; nucleotides not matched to a gene: 4. CDR1 and CDR2 (germline): SGHAT, FQNNGV. The CDR3 is 17 amino acids. The CDR3 sequence: CASSLTPSGRGTDTQYF. The CDR3 region has the DNA TGTGCCAGCAGCTTAACCCCTAGCGGGAGGGGCACAGATACGCAGTATTTT.

The chain employs TRBV7-2 and TRBJ2-2; no definite D call. CDR3 size: 13 residues. V lost 2 bases, J lost 3 bases, and 4 bases lay in between. The germline V gene encodes CDR1 SGHTA and CDR2 FQGNSA. This CDR3 is CASSLIYTGELFF. CDR3 sequence (DNA): TGTGCCAGCAGCTTAATCTACACCGGGGAGCTGTTTTTT.

The CDR3 sequence: CASSEGGVGNEKLFF. CDR3 coding DNA: TGTGCCAGCAGTGAAGGTGGGGTCGGTAATGAAAAACTGTTTTTT. The chain uses TRBV2 and TRBJ1-4; D call uncertain. Deletions cut 1 base from V and 4 bases from J, with 10 bases between. The CDR3 loop spans 15 amino acids. CDR1 and CDR2 (germline): SNHLY, FYNNEI.